The present entry profiles one T cell receptor (beta chain) with its context. Its antigen is as yet unknown. The CDR3 is made up of 18 amino acids. The source of the sample is a study of identical twins. Overall study results and limits: Out-of-frame alpha sequences common to twins were enriched for low generation probability. Weaker excess twin sharing was seen among beta out-of-frame sequences. Recombination models fit unrelated individuals' TCR alpha sharing but underestimated twins'. Zero-insertion findings could be partly confounded by invariant cells (MAIT and iNKT cells).

TCRdb redid the calling of the 5' RACE reads with MiXCR, one entry per CDR3 protein. The sample holds under 900,000 distinct CDR3 sequences, 9% to 15% seen once. This same sample was also part of a study on yellow fever vaccine responses in identical twins.

The clonotype was recovered from a woman under 30 in good health. Specimen: PBMCs. The J gene is TRBJ2-3, the V gene TRBV21-1; the table's D call, TRBD2, was not checked against the DNA. TRBV21-1 is a recognized pseudogene. CDR3 loop: CANPPSPTLGGITDTQYF. CDR3 bases: TGTGCCAACCCACCTAGCCCCACGCTGGGTGGGATCACAGATACGCAGTATTTT.